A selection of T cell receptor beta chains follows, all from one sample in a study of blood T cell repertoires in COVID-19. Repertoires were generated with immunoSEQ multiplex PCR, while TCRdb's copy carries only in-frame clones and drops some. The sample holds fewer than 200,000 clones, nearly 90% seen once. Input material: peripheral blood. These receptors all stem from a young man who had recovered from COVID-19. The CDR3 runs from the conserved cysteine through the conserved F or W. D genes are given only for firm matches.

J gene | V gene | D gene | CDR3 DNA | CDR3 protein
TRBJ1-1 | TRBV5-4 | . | TGTGCCAGCAGTTCCGGACAGTGGAACACTGAAGCTTTCTTT | CASSSGQWNTEAFF
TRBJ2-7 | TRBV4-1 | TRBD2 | TGCGCCAGCAGCCCACTAGCGGGAGGGATCTACGAGCAGTACTTC | CASSPLAGGIYEQYF
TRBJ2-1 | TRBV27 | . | TGTGCCAGCAGTTTATCGCGGAACAATGAGCAGTTCTTC | CASSLSRNNEQFF
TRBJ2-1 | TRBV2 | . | TGTGCCAGCAGTGAATCCCCCGTTCCGTTCTTC | CASSESPVPFF
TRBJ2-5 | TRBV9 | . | TGTGCCAGCAGCGTAGGTGGTCGGGAAGAGACCCAGTACTTC | CASSVGGREETQYF
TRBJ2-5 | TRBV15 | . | TGTGCCACCAGCAGAACCCGTTGGAGGGAGACCCAGTACTTC | CATSRTRWRETQYF
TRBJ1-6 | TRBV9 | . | TGTGCCAGCAGCGTAGAGGGGCGGTCCTATAATTCACCCCTCCACTTT | CASSVEGRSYNSPLHF
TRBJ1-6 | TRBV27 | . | TGTGCCAGCAGCCTCAGGGATGGGAATTCACCCCTCCACTTT | CASSLRDGNSPLHF
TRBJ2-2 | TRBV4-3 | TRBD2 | TGCGCCAGCAGCCTTTCTAGCGGGAGTCCCGGGGAGCTGTTTTTT | CASSLSSGSPGELFF
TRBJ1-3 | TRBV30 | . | TGTGCCTTCGCAGGGGATTCTGGAAACACCATATATTTT | CAFAGDSGNTIYF
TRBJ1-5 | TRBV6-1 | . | TGTGCCAGCAGTGAAGTAGCGGGGAATCAGCCCCAGCATTTT | CASSEVAGNQPQHF
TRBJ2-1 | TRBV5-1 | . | TGCGCCAGCAGCTTGCCGAGACAGGATCATGAGCAGTTCTTC | CASSLPRQDHEQFF
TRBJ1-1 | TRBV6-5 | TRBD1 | TGTGCCAGCAGTTACAGTTCAGGGGGCGAGACTGAAGCTTTCTTT | CASSYSSGGETEAFF